The T cell receptor (beta chain) under discussion was sequenced for a study of T cell clonotyping in hematopoietic cell transplantation. Study results and caveats: Graft donor and pretransplant recipient Inverse Simpson Index values predicted broader posttransplant TCR diversity. Recipient TCR diversity dropped after transplant; expanded clonotypes rose from day 30 to 180. No sorting was done, leaving CD4 and CD8 contributions mixed.

Sequencing used immunoSEQ multiplex PCR; TCRdb keeps in-frame clones, though not all of them. The sample yields 7,000 or so clones, approximately 87% seen once. Per germline, CDR1 SGDLS and CDR2 YYNGEE. The CDR3 runs 15 residues. The junction had 8 bases not matched to a gene; V was cut back by 4 bases and J by 2 bases. About this clone itself: Its antigen is unknown.

The receptor was derived from a male patient aged 50 or older who had an allogeneic stem cell transplant from a related donor, so the T cells may come from the graft donor. Some clones in this sample may be carry-over from other donors' samples. The chain combines TRBV9 with TRBJ2-7, with TRBD1 identical over 8 bases. The sequenced sample was PBMCs, obtained 100 days after allogeneic stem cell transplant. In DNA form, the CDR3 reads TGTGCCAGCAGCCCGACCGGGACAGGAGCCTACGAGCAGTACTTC. Translating it yields CASSPTGTGAYEQYF.